This T cell receptor (beta chain) was captured in a study of vaccination effects on CD4 cells after COVID-19. Using viral peptide pools, the ViraFEST assay grew out antigen-specific CD4+ T cells prior to sequencing. With more than nine days of culture completed, CD4+ T cells were isolated. Each participant received a vaccine that was either BNT162b2 or mRNA-1273, given as two doses. None of the vaccinated had previously contracted SARS-CoV-2, and their nucleocapsid antibodies tested negative. Half the medium was swapped for IL-2 medium on days 3 and 7. CDR1 and CDR2 from the germline V gene are SGHRS and YFSETQ. The CDR3 covers 14 residues. The ends lost 4 bases at V and 8 bases at J; junction bases unmatched: 6. Sequenced by immunoSEQ multiplex PCR; TCRdb stores in-frame clones only, minus some. Here the sample spans approximately 78,000 clones, roughly four fifths being singletons. Worth noting for this clone: The antigen remains unidentified.

Sequenced material: CD4+ T cells from PBMCs cultured with HCoV-229E spike peptides, taken after COVID-19 vaccination. This TCR came from a human donor who received a COVID-19 vaccine. The chain combines TRBV5-1 with TRBJ2-1, with 10 bases identical to TRBD2. CDR3 nucleotides: TGCGCCAGCAGCCCCGGGACTAGCGTCCATGAGCAGTTCTTC. Amino acid sequence: CASSPGTSVHEQFF.